This T cell receptor beta chain was identified during a study of T cells in tumors after PD-1 blockade. Libraries were prepared by immunoSEQ multiplex PCR; TCRdb keeps only in-frame clonotypes and omits some of them. This sample has 6,500 to 9,500 clones, with approximately 71% found just once. The CDR3 has 13 residues. Trimming removed 4 bases from V and 3 bases from J, with 11 bases in between. CDR1 and CDR2 (germline): SGHNT, YYREEE (reference sequence). Sequences were derived from tumor tissue, sampled after anti-PD-1 treatment. The TCR sequence derives from a human donor with basal cell carcinoma. The chain employs TRBV5-4 and TRBJ2-7; a weak D match, TRBD1 (6 bases). CDR3 nucleotides: TGTGCCAGCAGCCCTGGGACAAACTACGAGCAGTACTTC. The encoded protein is CASSPGTNYEQYF.